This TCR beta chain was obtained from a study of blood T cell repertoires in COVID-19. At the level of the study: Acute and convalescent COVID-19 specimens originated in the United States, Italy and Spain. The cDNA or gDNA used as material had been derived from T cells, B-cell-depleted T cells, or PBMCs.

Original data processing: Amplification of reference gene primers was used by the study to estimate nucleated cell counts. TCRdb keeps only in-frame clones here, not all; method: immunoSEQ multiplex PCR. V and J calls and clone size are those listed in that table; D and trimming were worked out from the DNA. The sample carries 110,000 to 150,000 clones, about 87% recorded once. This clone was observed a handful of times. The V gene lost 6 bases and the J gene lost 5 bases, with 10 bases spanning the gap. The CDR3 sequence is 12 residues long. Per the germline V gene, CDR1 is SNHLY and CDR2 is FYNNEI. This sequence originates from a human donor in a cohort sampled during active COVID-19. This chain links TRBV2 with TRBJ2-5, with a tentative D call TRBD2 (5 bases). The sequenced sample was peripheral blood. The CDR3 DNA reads TGTGCCAGCAGGGGGAGAGGGGAGACCCAGTACTTC. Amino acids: CASRGRGETQYF.